Below are 15 T cell receptor beta chains sequenced from a single sample in a study of cytomegalovirus exposure and HLA in healthy donors. Both 60 Vbeta primers and 13 Jbeta primers went into the PCR. Method: immunoSEQ multiplex PCR; TCRdb's copy keeps in-frame clones and lacks some. Among 95,000 to 150,000 clones, 75% to 85% were seen once, and the ten largest hold around 3.9%. Sequenced sample: PBMCs. The receptors were sampled from a man between 40 and 49 years old in good health and CMV-seronegative.

The J gene is TRBJ2-5, the V gene TRBV7-2; D unclear. Trimming removed 3 bases from V and 1 base from J, with 9 bases in between. The V gene's germline CDR1 is SGHTA and CDR2 FQGNSA. The CDR3 loop spans 14 amino acids. This chain's CDR3 is CASSFSSLQETQYF. CDR3 DNA: TGTGCCAGCAGCTTTTCGAGCCTCCAAGAGACCCAGTACTTC.

This chain joins TRBV6-5 and TRBJ2-7; 7 nucleotides agree with TRBD2. The CDR3 runs to 12 residues. Germline V gene lookup returns CDR1 MNHEY and CDR2 SVGAGI. V lost 8 bases to trimming and J lost 6 bases; unmatched junction nucleotides: 7. For the CDR3, the DNA is TGTGCCAGCCTGGACACGGGGGGCGAGCAGTACTTC. This sequence encodes CASLDTGGEQYF.

This clone has only one observation. The chain carries TRBV11-2 and TRBJ2-2; 8 nucleotides align to TRBD2. The V gene's germline CDR1 is SGHAT and CDR2 FQNNGV. V gave up 5 bases and J gave up 4 bases; unmatched junction bases: 18. This CDR3 has 19 residues. The CDR3, as DNA: TGTGCCAGCAGCACCTCCTGGGGAGCGGGGGACCATATCACCGGGGAGCTGTTTTTT. Amino acids: CASSTSWGAGDHITGELFF.

V is TRBV27 and J is TRBJ1-2, with 7 positions matching TRBD1. The V and J ends lost 6 bases and 6 bases, in that order; junction bases with no gene match: 7. Germline V gene data show CDR1 as MNHEY and CDR2 as SMNVEV (reference sequence). The CDR3 consists of 13 residues. Here the CDR3 DNA reads TGTGCCAGCAGGTCACACAGGGGCGATGGCTACACCTTC. Amino acid sequence: CASRSHRGDGYTF.

V usage is TRBV7-9 and J usage is TRBJ2-5, with 9 bases lining up with TRBD1. The J call may be faulty, since TRBJ2-7 better matches the DNA end. This CDR3 is built from 17 residues. CDR1 is SEHNR, CDR2 FQNEAQ, per germline (reference sequence). The CDR3 reads CASSHFSTGTGNYEQYF. The CDR3 DNA follows: TGTGCCAGCAGCCATTTCTCGACCGGGACAGGGAACTACGAGCAGTACTTC.

The count of this clone is one. The V gene is TRBV7-2, the J gene TRBJ2-7; maybe TRBD2 (6 bases). The CDR3 spans 15 residues. V gave up 5 bases and J gave up 0 bases, with 14 bases separating them. Germline CDR1 and CDR2: SGHTA and FQGNSA. CDR3 sequence (DNA): TGTGCCAGCAGCCTCTCTCCGGGACTCTCCTACGAGCAGTACTTC. Its translation is CASSLSPGLSYEQYF. Full variable domain (remainder filled in from reference TRBV7-2 and TRBJ2-7): GAGVSQSPSNKVTEKGKDVELRCDPISGHTALYWYRQSLGQGLEFLIYFQGNSAPDKSGLPSDRFSAERTGGSVSTLTIQRTQQEDSAVYLCASSLSPGLSYEQYFGPGTRLTVT.

Turning to this clone: The junction departs from germline at one end; a sequencing error may be responsible. This CDR3 is also generated by other DNA sequences in the sample. The V and J genes are TRBV6-1 and TRBJ2-1; D unresolved. The V gene's germline CDR1 is MNHNS and CDR2 SASEGT. The CDR3 runs to 14 residues. The CDR3 sequence: CASSADTTYNEQFF. In DNA form, the CDR3 reads TGCGCCAGCAGTGCTGACACGACCTACAATGAGCAGTTCTTC.

The chain uses TRBV7-2 and TRBJ1-2; maybe TRBD1 (5 bases). Germline values: CDR1 SGHTA, CDR2 FQGNSA. V lost 3 bases and J 3 bases, leaving 8 bases between the germline ends. This CDR3 contains 13 residues. The CDR3 sequence is CASSFDSYYGYTF. CDR3 coding DNA: TGTGCCAGCAGCTTTGACAGCTACTATGGCTACACCTTC. Together with reference TRBV7-2 and TRBJ1-2, the CDR3 gives the full variable domain: GAGVSQSPSNKVTEKGKDVELRCDPISGHTALYWYRQSLGQGLEFLIYFQGNSAPDKSGLPSDRFSAERTGGSVSTLTIQRTQQEDSAVYLCASSFDSYYGYTFGSGTRLTVV.

CDR3 coding DNA: TGTGCCAGCAGTAAAATTTCAGGGTGGGATTCACCCCTCCACTTT. This codes for CASSKISGWDSPLHF. The J gene is TRBJ1-6, the V gene TRBV27, with D perhaps TRBD1 (5 bases). V lost 5 bases and J 8 bases, leaving 16 bases between the germline ends. The CDR3 length is 15 residues. Germline loops: CDR1 MNHEY, CDR2 SMNVEV (reference sequence).

The chain couples TRBV6-1 to TRBJ1-1; 7 bases line up with TRBD1. This CDR3 spans 15 amino acids. Germline-derived CDR1 and CDR2 are MNHNS and SASEGT. V was clipped by 2 bases and J by 3 bases; unmatched bases: 6. DNA of the CDR3: TGTGCCAGCAGTGAAACCACAGGGGTTCACACTGAAGCTTTCTTT. It encodes CASSETTGVHTEAFF.

The rearrangement links TRBV2 to TRBJ1-4; D is unresolved. V was shortened by 6 bases and J by 4 bases, with 6 bases between the two germline ends. The CDR3 sequence is 12 residues long. CDR1 and CDR2 from the germline V gene are SNHLY and FYNNEI. This chain's CDR3 is CASSQFNEKLFF. CDR3 bases: TGTGCCAGCAGCCAATTTAATGAAAAACTGTTTTTT.

The chain uses TRBV5-1 and TRBJ2-7, with D perhaps matching TRBD1 (6 bases). CDR3 length equals 14 residues. Germline loops: CDR1 SGHRS, CDR2 YFSETQ. Trimming removed 4 bases at V and 4 bases at J, with 15 bases between. CDR3 sequence reads: CASSLTGIKYEQYF. Written as DNA, the CDR3 is TGCGCCAGCAGCCTGACAGGAATAAAGTACGAGCAGTACTTC.

In its sample, this clone was seen many times. The chain uses TRBV11-2 and TRBJ2-7; TRBD1 might be the D (6 bases). The germline CDR1 and CDR2 sequences are SGHAT and FQNNGV. The CDR3 is 13 amino acids. Trimming pared 1 base from V and 6 bases from J, leaving 10 bases between. CDR3 protein: CASSLGQALEQYF. In nucleotides, the CDR3 is TGTGCCAGCAGCTTAGGACAGGCTCTCGAGCAGTACTTC.

As for this clone: Compared with germline, one end of the junction differs, possibly owing to a read error. This chain uses TRBV5-1 with TRBJ2-6; maybe TRBD1 (5 bases). The CDR3 is made up of 13 amino acids. In germline, CDR1 is SGHRS, CDR2 YFSETQ. DNA of the CDR3: TGCGCCAGCAGACTGTCTGGGGCCAACGGCCTGACTTTC. This encodes CASRLSGANGLTF.

This sequence joins TRBV7-2 and TRBJ1-2; D remains ambiguous. Germline V lookup: CDR1 SGHTA, CDR2 FQGNSA. Trimming removed 5 bases from V and 1 base from J, with 17 bases in between. The CDR3 is 16 residues long. CDR3 in DNA: TGTGCCAGCAGCCGGGGAGGGTCGTTAGGTAACTATGGCTACACCTTC. It codes for CASSRGGSLGNYGYTF. The full variable domain, completed using reference TRBV7-2 and TRBJ1-2, is GAGVSQSPSNKVTEKGKDVELRCDPISGHTALYWYRQSLGQGLEFLIYFQGNSAPDKSGLPSDRFSAERTGGSVSTLTIQRTQQEDSAVYLCASSRGGSLGNYGYTFGSGTRLTVV.